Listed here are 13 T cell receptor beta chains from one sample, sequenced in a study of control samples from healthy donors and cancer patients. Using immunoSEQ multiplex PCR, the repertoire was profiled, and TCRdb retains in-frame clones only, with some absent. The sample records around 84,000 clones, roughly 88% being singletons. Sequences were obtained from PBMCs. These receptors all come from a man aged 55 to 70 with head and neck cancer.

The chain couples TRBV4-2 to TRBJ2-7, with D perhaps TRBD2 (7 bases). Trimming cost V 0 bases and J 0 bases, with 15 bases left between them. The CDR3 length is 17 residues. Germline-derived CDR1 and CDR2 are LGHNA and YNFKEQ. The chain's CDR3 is CASSQEVLAGASYEQYF. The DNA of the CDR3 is TGTGCCAGCAGCCAAGAGGTATTGGCGGGGGCCTCCTACGAGCAGTACTTC.

This CDR3 reads CSVEFLSGKGTGELFF. The CDR3 DNA reads TGCAGCGTTGAATTTCTGTCGGGAAAGGGGACCGGGGAGCTGTTTTTT. The chain links TRBV29-1 to TRBJ2-2, with D possibly called TRBD1 or TRBD2 (5 bases each). CDR3 length: 16 amino acids. Trimming pared 2 bases from V and 5 bases from J, leaving 18 bases between. In germline, CDR1 is SQVTM, CDR2 ANQGSEA.

As DNA, the CDR3 is TGTGCCAGTAGTATTAAGACCCCTGGAAACACCATATATTTT. It specifies CASSIKTPGNTIYF. The chain combines TRBV19 with TRBJ1-3; D is unresolved. Trimming stripped 3 bases from V and 2 bases from J, with 8 bases between. CDR1 and CDR2 from the germline V gene are LNHDA and SQIVND (reference sequence). This CDR3 spans 14 amino acids.

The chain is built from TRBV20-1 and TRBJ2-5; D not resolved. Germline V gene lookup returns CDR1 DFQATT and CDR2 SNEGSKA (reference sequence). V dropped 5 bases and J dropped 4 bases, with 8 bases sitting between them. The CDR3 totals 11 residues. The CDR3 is CSAPAAETQYF. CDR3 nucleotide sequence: TGCAGTGCTCCCGCCGCAGAGACCCAGTACTTC.

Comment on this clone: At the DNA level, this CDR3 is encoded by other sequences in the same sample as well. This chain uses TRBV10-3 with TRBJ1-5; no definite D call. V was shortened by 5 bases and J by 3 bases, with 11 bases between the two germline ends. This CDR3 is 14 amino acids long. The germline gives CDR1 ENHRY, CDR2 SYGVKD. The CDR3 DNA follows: TGTGCCATCAGTCGAGACGGGAACAATCAGCCCCAGCATTTT. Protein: CAISRDGNNQPQHF.

CDR3 protein: CASRRLATYQETQYF. The CDR3 DNA sequence: TGTGCCAGCAGACGACTAGCAACCTATCAAGAGACCCAGTACTTC. The chain combines TRBV28 with TRBJ2-5; 7 bases match TRBD2. V lost 6 bases, J lost 2 bases, and 9 bases stayed unmatched. The germline gives CDR1 MDHEN, CDR2 SYDVKM. CDR3 length: 15 amino acids.

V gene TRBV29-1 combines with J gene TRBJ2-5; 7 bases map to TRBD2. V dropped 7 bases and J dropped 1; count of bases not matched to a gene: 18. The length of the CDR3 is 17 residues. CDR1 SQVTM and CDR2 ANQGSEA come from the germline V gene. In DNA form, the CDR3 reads TGCAGCGCTTTGGCCTGGGGGGGTCGACGACCCCAAGAGACCCAGTACTTC. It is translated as CSALAWGGRRPQETQYF.

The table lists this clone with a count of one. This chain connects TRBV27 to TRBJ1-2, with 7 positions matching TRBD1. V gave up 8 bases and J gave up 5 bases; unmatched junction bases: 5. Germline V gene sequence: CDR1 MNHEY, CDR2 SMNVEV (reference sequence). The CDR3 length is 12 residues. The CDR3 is CASRDRQYGYTF. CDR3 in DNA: TGTGCCAGCCGGGACAGACAGTATGGCTACACCTTC.

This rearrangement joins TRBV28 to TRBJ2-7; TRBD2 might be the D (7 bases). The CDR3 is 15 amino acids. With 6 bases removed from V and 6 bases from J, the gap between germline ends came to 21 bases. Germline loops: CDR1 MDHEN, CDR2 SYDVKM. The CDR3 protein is CASRGGGSPMGEQYF. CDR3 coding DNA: TGTGCCAGCAGGGGGGGCGGGAGCCCCATGGGCGAGCAGTACTTC.

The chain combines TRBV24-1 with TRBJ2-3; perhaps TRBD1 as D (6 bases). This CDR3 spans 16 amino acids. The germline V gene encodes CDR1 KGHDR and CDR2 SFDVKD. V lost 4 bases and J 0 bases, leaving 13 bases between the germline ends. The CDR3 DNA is TGTGCCACCAGTGAAGTACGACAGGCTAGCACAGATACGCAGTATTTT. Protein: CATSEVRQASTDTQYF.

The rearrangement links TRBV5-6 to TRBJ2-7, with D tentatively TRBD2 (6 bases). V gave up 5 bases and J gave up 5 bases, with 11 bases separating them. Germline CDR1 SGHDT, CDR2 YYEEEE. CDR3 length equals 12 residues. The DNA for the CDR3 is TGTGCCAGCAGGTTTGGGAGGCACGAGCAGTACTTC. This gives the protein CASRFGRHEQYF.

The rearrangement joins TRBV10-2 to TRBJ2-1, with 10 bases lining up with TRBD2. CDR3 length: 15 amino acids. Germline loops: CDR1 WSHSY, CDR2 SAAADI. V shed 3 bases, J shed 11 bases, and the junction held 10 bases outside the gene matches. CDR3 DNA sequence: TGCGCCAGCAGTGACGTAGCTAGCGGGAGAGGGAAGCAGTTCTTC. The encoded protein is CASSDVASGRGKQFF.

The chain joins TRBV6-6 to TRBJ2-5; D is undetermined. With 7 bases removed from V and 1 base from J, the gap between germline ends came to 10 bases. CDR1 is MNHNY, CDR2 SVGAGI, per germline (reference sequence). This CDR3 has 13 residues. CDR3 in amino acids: CASNKGPQETQYF. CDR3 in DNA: TGTGCCAGCAACAAGGGCCCCCAAGAGACCCAGTACTTC.